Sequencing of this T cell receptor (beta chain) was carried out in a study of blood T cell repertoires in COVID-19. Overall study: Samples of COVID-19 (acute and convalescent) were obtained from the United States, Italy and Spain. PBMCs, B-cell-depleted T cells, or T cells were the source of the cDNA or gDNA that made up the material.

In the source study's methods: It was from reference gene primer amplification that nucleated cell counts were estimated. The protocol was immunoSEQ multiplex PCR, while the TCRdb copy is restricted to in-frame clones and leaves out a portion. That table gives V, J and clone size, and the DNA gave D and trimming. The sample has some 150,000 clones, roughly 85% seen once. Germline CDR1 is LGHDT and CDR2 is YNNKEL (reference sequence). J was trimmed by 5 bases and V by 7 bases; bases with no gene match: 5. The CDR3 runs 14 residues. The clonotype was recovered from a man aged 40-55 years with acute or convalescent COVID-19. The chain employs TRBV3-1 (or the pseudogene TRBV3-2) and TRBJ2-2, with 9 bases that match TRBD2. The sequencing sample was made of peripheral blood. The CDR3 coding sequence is TGTGCCAGCATTGGGACTAGCAAGACCGGGGAGCTGTTTTTT. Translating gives CASIGTSKTGELFF.